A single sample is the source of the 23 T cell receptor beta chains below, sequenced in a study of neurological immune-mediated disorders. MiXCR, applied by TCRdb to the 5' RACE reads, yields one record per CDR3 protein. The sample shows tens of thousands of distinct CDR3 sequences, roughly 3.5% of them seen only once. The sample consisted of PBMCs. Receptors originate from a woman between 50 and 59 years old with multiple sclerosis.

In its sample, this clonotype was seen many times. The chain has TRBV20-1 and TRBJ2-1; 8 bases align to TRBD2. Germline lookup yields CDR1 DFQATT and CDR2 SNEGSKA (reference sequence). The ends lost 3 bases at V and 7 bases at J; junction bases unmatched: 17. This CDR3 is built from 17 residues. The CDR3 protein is CSARASPTGTRRNEQFF. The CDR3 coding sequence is TGCAGTGCTAGGGCGAGCCCGACCGGGACTAGAAGAAATGAGCAGTTCTTC.

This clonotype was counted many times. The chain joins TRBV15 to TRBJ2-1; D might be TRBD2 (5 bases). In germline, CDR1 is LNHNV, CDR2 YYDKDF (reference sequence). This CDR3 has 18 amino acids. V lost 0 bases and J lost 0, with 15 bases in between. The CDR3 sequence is CATSREEVFSSSYNEQFF. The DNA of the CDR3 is TGTGCCACCAGCAGAGAGGAGGTTTTTTCGAGCTCCTACAATGAGCAGTTCTTC.

CDR3 sequence reads: CASSIKGTEAFF. The CDR3 bases are TGTGCCAGTAGTATCAAGGGCACTGAAGCTTTCTTT. The chain links TRBV19 to TRBJ1-1; no reliable D call. CDR1 is LNHDA, CDR2 SQIVND, per germline (reference sequence). The CDR3 length is 12 residues. Trimming pared 3 bases from V and 4 bases from J, leaving 6 bases between.

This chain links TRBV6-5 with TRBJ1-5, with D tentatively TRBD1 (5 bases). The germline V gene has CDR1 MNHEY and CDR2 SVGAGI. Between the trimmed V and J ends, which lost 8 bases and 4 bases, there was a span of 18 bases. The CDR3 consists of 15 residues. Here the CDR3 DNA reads TGTGCCAGCGGGTCTATATCTGCAGGGAATCAGCCCCAGCATTTT. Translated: CASGSISAGNQPQHF.

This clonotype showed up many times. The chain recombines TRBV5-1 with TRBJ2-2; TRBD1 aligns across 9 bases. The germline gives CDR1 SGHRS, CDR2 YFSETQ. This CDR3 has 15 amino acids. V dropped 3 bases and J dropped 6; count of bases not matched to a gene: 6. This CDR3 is CASSYTGGVAGELFF. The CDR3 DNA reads TGCGCCAGCAGCTATACAGGGGGCGTCGCCGGGGAGCTGTTTTTT.

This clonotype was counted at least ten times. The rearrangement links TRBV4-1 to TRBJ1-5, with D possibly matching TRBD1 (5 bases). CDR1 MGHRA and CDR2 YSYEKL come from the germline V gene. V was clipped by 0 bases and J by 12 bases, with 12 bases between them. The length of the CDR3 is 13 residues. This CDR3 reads CASSQDARGVQHF. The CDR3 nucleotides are TGCGCCAGCAGCCAAGATGCAAGAGGGGTCCAGCATTTT.

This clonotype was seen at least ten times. This CDR3 is CASSWQGEANTEAFF. In DNA form, the CDR3 reads TGCGCCAGCAGCTGGCAGGGTGAGGCCAACACTGAAGCTTTCTTT. The V gene is TRBV5-1, the J gene TRBJ1-1; tentative D call: TRBD1 (5 bases). Trimming removed 3 bases from V and 2 bases from J, with 14 bases in between. The CDR3 spans 15 residues. Germline assignment: CDR1 SGHRS and CDR2 YFSETQ.

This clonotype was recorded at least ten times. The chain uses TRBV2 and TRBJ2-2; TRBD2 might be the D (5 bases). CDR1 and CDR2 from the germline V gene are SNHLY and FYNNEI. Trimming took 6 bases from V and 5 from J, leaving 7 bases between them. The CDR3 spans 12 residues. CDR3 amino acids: CASRSGTGELFF. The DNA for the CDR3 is TGTGCCAGCAGGTCGGGGACCGGGGAGCTGTTTTTT. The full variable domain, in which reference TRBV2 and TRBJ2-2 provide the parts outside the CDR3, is EPEVTQTPSHQVTQMGQEVILRCVPISNHLYFYWYRQILGQKVEFLVSFYNNEISEKSEIFDDQFSVERPDGSNFTLKIRSTKLEDSAMYFCASRSGTGELFFGEGSRLTVL.

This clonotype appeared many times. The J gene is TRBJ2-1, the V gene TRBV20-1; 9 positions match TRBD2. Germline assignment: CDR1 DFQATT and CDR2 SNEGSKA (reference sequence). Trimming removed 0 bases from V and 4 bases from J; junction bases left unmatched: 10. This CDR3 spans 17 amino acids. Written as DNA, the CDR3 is TGCAGTGCTAGAGATCTAGGAGCTAGCGGGGCTTACAATGAGCAGTTCTTC. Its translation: CSARDLGASGAYNEQFF.

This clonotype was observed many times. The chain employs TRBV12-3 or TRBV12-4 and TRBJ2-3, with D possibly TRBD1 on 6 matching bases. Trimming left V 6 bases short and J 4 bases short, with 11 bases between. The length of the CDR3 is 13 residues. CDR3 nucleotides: TGTGCCAGCAGAAGCACAGGGCCAGATACGCAGTATTTT. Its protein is CASRSTGPDTQYF.

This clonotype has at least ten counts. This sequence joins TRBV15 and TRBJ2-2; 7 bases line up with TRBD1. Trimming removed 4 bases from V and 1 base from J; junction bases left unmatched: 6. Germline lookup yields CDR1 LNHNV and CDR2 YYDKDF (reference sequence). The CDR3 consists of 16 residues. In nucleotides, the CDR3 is TGTGCCACCAGCACGGACAGGACACGGAACACCGGGGAGCTGTTTTTT. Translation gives CATSTDRTRNTGELFF.

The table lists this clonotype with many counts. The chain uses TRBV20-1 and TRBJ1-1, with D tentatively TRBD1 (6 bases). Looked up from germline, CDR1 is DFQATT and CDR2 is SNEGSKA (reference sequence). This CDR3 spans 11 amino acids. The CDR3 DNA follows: TGCAGAGCAGGGGACGGCACTGAAGCTTTCTTT. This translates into CRAGDGTEAFF.

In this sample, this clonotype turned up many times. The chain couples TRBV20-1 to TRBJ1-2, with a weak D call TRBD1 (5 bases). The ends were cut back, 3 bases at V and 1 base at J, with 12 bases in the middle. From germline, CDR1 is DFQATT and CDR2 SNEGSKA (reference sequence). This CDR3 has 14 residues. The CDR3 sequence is CSASPLTVNYGYTF. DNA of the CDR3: TGCAGTGCTAGCCCACTGACAGTTAACTATGGCTACACCTTC.

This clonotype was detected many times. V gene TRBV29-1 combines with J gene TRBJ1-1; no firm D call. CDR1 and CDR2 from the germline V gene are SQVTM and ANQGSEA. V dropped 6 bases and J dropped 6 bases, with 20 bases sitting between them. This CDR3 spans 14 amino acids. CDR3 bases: TGCAGCGTCATCGTGGGAGAGGGCTTCCCTGAAGCTTTCTTT. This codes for CSVIVGEGFPEAFF. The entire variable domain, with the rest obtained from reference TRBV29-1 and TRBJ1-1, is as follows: SAVISQKPSRDICQRGTSLTIQCQVDSQVTMMFWYRQQPGQSLTLIATANQGSEATYESGFVIDKFPISRPNLTFSTLTVSNMSPEDSSIYLCSVIVGEGFPEAFFGQGTRLTVV.

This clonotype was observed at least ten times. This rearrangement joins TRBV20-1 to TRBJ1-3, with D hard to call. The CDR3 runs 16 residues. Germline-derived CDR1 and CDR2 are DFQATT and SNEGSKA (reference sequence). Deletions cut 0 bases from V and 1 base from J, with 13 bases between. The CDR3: CSARESLTLSGNTIYF. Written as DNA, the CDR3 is TGCAGTGCTAGAGAGTCACTCACCCTGTCTGGAAACACCATATATTTT.

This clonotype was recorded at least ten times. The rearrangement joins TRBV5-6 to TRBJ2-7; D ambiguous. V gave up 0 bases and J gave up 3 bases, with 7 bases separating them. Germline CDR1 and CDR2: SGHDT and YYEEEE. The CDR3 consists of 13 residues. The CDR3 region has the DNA TGTGCCAGCAGCTTGGGGAATAACTACGAGCAGTACTTC. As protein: CASSLGNNYEQYF.

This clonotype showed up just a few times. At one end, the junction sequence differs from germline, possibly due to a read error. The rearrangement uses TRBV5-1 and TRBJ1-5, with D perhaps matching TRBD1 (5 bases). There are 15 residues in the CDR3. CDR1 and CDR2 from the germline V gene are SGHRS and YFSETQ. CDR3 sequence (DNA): TGCGCCAGCAGCTTGGGTGACAGTTCCAATAAGACCCAGAATTTT. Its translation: CASSLGDSSNKTQNF.

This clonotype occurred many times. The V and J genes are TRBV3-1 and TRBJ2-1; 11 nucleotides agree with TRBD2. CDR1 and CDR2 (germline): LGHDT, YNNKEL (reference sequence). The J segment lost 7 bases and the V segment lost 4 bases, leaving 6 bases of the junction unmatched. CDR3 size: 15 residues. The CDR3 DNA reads TGTGCCAGCAGCCGCGGTAGCGGGGGGGGTAATGAGCAGTTCTTC. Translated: CASSRGSGGGNEQFF.

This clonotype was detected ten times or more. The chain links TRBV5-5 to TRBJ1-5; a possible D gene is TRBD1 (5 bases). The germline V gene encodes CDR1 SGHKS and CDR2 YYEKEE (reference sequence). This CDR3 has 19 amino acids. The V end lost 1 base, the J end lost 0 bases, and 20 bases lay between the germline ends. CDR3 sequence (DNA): TGTGCCAGCAGCTTGAATAGTCCAGGGACCTCCTATAGCAATCAGCCCCAGCATTTT. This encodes CASSLNSPGTSYSNQPQHF.

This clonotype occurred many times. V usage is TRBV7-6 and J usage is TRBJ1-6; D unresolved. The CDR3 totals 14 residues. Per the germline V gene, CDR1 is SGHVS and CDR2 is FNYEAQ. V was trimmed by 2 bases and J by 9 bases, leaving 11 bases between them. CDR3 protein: CASSLRGTGSPLHF. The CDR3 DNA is TGTGCCAGCAGCTTACGGGGTACGGGTTCACCCCTCCACTTT.

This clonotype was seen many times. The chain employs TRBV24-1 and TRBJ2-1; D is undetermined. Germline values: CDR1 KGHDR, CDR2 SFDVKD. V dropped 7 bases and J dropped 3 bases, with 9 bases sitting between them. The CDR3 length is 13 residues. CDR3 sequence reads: CATRDPLYNEQFF. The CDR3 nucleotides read TGTGCCACCAGAGACCCGCTCTACAATGAGCAGTTCTTC.

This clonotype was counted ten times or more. The CDR3 region has the DNA TGTGCCAGCAGTGAAGGTATTGGGGGGGAGCAGTACTTC. Residues: CASSEGIGGEQYF. The chain recombines TRBV6-1 with TRBJ2-7; a possible D gene is TRBD2 (6 bases). Deletions cut 1 base from V and 7 bases from J, with 11 bases between. The germline V gene has CDR1 MNHNS and CDR2 SASEGT. This CDR3 spans 13 amino acids.

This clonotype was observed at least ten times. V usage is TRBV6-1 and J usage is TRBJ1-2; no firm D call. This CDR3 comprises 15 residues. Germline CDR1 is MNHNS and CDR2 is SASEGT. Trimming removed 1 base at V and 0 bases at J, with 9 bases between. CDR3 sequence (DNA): TGTGCCAGCAGTGAAGATACGGCCTCTAACTATGGCTACACCTTC. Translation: CASSEDTASNYGYTF.